The rows below give T cell receptor beta chains drawn from one sample of a study of T cell responses to AZD1222 COVID-19 vaccine. Assay: immunoSEQ multiplex PCR; the TCRdb copy retains only in-frame clones and omits some. The table has 150,000 or so clones, around 94% seen once. The material was peripheral blood, obtained on day 0 of AZD1222 vaccination. These receptors were collected from an adult in good health. CDR3s include the opening cysteine and the closing phenylalanine or tryptophan. The D gene is left open where the match is weak. Size values are once, few and many counts, or a class for expanded clones, and some rows have none.

abundance: NA; v_gene: TRBV5-1; d_gene: NA; j_gene: TRBJ1-1; CDR3aa: CASSLESLFMNTEAFF; CDR3nt: TGCGCCAGCAGCTTGGAGTCGTTGTTCATGAACACTGAAGCTTTCTTT
abundance: NA; v_gene: TRBV13; d_gene: TRBD1; j_gene: TRBJ1-1; CDR3aa: CASSETGGAGQVEAFF; CDR3nt: TGTGCCAGCAGCGAAACAGGGGGCGCCGGTCAGGTTGAAGCTTTCTTT
abundance: NA; v_gene: TRBV7-9; d_gene: TRBD2; j_gene: TRBJ2-5; CDR3aa: CASSRTSPKTQYF; CDR3nt: TGTGCCAGCAGCCGGACTAGCCCAAAGACCCAGTACTTC
abundance: NA; v_gene: TRBV7-9; d_gene: TRBD1; j_gene: TRBJ1-5; CDR3aa: CASSYTGDNQPQHF; CDR3nt: TGTGCCAGCAGCTACACAGGGGACAATCAGCCCCAGCATTTT
abundance: NA; v_gene: TRBV6-6; d_gene: TRBD1; j_gene: TRBJ1-5; CDR3aa: CATIDRVSNQPQHF; CDR3nt: TGTGCCACTATCGACAGGGTTAGCAATCAGCCCCAGCATTTT
abundance: NA; v_gene: TRBV14; d_gene: NA; j_gene: TRBJ2-1; CDR3aa: CASSQDPLGKSEQFF; CDR3nt: TGTGCCAGCAGCCAAGATCCGCTCGGGAAAAGTGAGCAGTTCTTC
abundance: NA; v_gene: TRBV19; d_gene: NA; j_gene: TRBJ1-1; CDR3aa: CASSMPGTGRHLNTEAFF; CDR3nt: TGTGCCAGTAGTATGCCGGGAACAGGGCGACACTTGAACACTGAAGCTTTCTTT
abundance: NA; v_gene: TRBV12-3/TRBV12-4; d_gene: NA; j_gene: TRBJ1-5; CDR3aa: CASSLGDQPQHF; CDR3nt: TGTGCCAGCAGTTTAGGGGACCAGCCCCAGCATTTT
abundance: once; v_gene: TRBV29-1; d_gene: TRBD2; j_gene: TRBJ2-3; CDR3aa: CSVDGSGTSGNTDTQYF; CDR3nt: TGCAGCGTTGACGGATCCGGGACTAGCGGGAACACAGATACGCAGTATTTT
abundance: few; v_gene: TRBV29-1; d_gene: NA; j_gene: TRBJ1-2; CDR3aa: CSAAGGDWGGYTF; CDR3nt: TGCAGCGCTGCAGGTGGAGACTGGGGTGGCTACACCTTC
abundance: NA; v_gene: TRBV20-1; d_gene: NA; j_gene: TRBJ1-1; CDR3aa: CSASPFQDTEAFF; CDR3nt: TGCAGTGCTAGTCCCTTTCAGGACACTGAAGCTTTCTTT